This TCR beta chain stems from a study of shared clonotypes between healthy human individuals (dated by TCRdb to 2018 to 2020). The study in broad terms: The cohort comprised a couple of women and a few men aged 18 to 49 years. For each donor, three plates each were used for CD4 naive and CD4 memory, two plates were used for CD8 naive, and one plate was used for CD8 memory. Blood TCR repertoires of roughly five healthy adults were deeply sequenced to estimate repertoire size and the extent of clonotype sharing between individuals. To increase sequencing depth and limit assay-specific biases, different laboratories used diverse techniques to prepare libraries and sequence TCR repertoires. Per donor, leukapheresis produced somewhere between about 0.94 and 8.9 billion PBMCs.

Notes on this clone: Its binding antigen is unknown. No base quality information exists; no much larger clone differs at one position.

The donors were healthy, HIV-negative adults who had no recently reported acute infections or vaccinations. Every donor was a Caucasian adult residing in Nashville, Tennessee, USA. CD4+ T cells were enriched through magnetic negative selection, after which naive cells were positively selected on CD45RA and the remaining negative fraction served as the memory subset. After blood collection by leukapheresis, PBMCs were isolated using Ficoll-Histopaque density gradient centrifugation and then cryopreserved in the vapor phase of liquid nitrogen. Analytical flow cytometry was used to check the purity and quantity of each magnetically sorted T cell population. From each sorted fraction, genomic DNA was isolated and quantified by UV absorbance on a Nanodrop 2000c. CDR1 and CDR2 were assigned from the germline V gene (reference sequence) as MNHEY and SMNVEV. Germline trimming amounts to 1 base on V and 3 bases on J, with 6 as the count of junction bases outside the gene matches. Its CDR3 holds 17 amino acids, cysteine through phenylalanine. Of all the DNA, just the CDR3 is kept, 51 bases in frame from base 1.

Beyond this particular receptor, the publication reports: Approximately 5% of naive CD4, around 3.5% of naive CD8, about 2.5% of memory CD4, and over 0.35% of memory CD8 clonotypes were shared across four donors. The genetic and exposure-history diversity represented was limited by the small number of donors. Based on pairwise subsampling, the degree of clonotype sharing among donors was expected to be affected by sequencing depth. Even with the large sequencing depth, rarefaction of the sorted-subset datasets indicated that sequencing was incomplete. Estimated clonotype richness was generally larger for naive than for memory subsets. Only blood was sampled, and tissue TCR repertoires likely differ from those in blood. Compared with non-shared clonotypes, the clonotypes found in all four sorted-subset donors had higher generation probabilities.

TCR CDR3 regions were amplified from genomic DNA by multiplex PCR using the deep immunoSEQ assay. Genomic DNA extracted from each cell subset was distributed evenly over all wells of several immunoSEQ 96-well plates, and each plate served as one replicate. For sorted subsets, each replicate PCR was loaded with about 0.2 ug genomic DNA, equivalent to approximately 27,000 T cell genomes. Purified libraries were quantified with a Qubit 3.0 fluorometer, sized on a Bioanalyzer 2100, and re-quantified with the KAPA Library Quantification kit. Every immunoSEQ 96-well plate was sequenced on a separate single-read 150-cycle Illumina NextSeq 550 flow cell. The paper's data handling went like this. The immunoSEQ output contained only junctional sequences without quality scores, so filtering could not match that applied to full-length reads. Sequences were annotated with PyIR, a Python wrapper for IgBLAST v1.9, using IMGT germline references to assign V/J genes and CDR3. Reads were removed for weak V/J assignments (E-value above 1e-6), missing CDR3, stop codons, out-of-frame junctions, or ambiguous translated residues. V3J clonotypes were defined as sequences sharing an identical inferred V gene, J gene, and CDR3 amino acid sequence. The percentage overlap between two repertoires was calculated by dividing the number of shared unique clonotypes by the size of the smaller repertoire. Three approaches were used to assess repertoire richness: RTK rarefaction, the Chao1 estimator, and Recon v2.1 estimates of unobserved clonotypes. Generation probabilities for all TCRbeta clonotypes obtained by the gDNA method from several donors were computed using OLGA. Here the immuneACCESS table is served through TCRdb, limited to in-frame sequences with V and J called. Missing clones are a known gap in these copies; in checked studies unresolved V genes cover under half, and the rest lacks a known reason. D and trimming come from the DNA, and the V and J calls and clone size come from that table. This sample holds about 1.5 million clones; 98% were observed only once. The top ten constitute about 0.42% of the sample.

This clonotype originated in a man in his thirties or forties in good health. The rearranged segments are TRBV27 and TRBJ2-3; TRBD2 agrees with 11 junctional bases. The sample consisted of naive CD4+ T cells sorted from blood. The meaning of the sample's cell subset or site label: CD45RA+ positively selected. The CDR3 in this case is CASSLYLAGGRTDTQYF. The base sequence is TGTGCCAGCAGTTTATATCTAGCGGGAGGTAGGACAGATACGCAGTATTTT.